These 29 T cell receptor beta chains came from one sample sequenced in a study of blood T cells in healthy people across ages. The second PCR ran about 6 to 11 cycles with a sample-barcoded 5' primer and J-beta primers. MiXCR was run by TCRdb on the 5' RACE reads, yielding one entry per CDR3 protein. This table holds 1,800,000 or so distinct CDR3 sequences, approximately 40% found once. The sequenced material came from blood. These receptors all stem from a human donor in good health.

This chain links TRBV4-1 with TRBJ2-1; 14 bases are shared with TRBD2. The CDR3 length is 16 residues. Germline CDR1 MGHRA, CDR2 YSYEKL. The V and J ends lost 5 bases and 5 bases, in that order; junction bases with no gene match: 5. CDR3 coding DNA: TGCGCCAGCAGCACCCCGGGACTAGCGGGGGACAATGAGCAGTTCTTC. Its translation: CASSTPGLAGDNEQFF.

Concerning this clonotype itself: An end of the junction does not agree with germline; a read error may underlie this. The chain has TRBV7-2 and TRBJ2-5, with TRBD1 matching over 8 bases. Germline assignment: CDR1 SGHTA and CDR2 FQGNSA. This CDR3 comprises 14 residues. The CDR3 protein is CASSFDRGGETRYF. Written as DNA, the CDR3 is TGTGCCAGCAGCTTTGACAGGGGAGGTGAGACCCGGTACTTC. Based on the CDR3 plus reference TRBV7-2 and TRBJ2-5, the full variable domain is GAGVSQSPSNKVTEKGKDVELRCDPISGHTALYWYRQSLGQGLEFLIYFQGNSAPDKSGLPSDRFSAERTGGSVSTLTIQRTQQEDSAVYLCASSFDRGGETRYFGPGTRLLVL.

Notes on this clonotype: The junction does not match germline at one end; this may be a read error. The V gene is TRBV12-3 or TRBV12-4, the J gene TRBJ2-3; TRBD2 matches 9 bases. This CDR3 contains 15 residues. CDR3 loop: CAGSPSGVARDTQYF. The CDR3 region has the DNA TGTGCCGGCAGTCCTAGCGGGGTGGCTAGAGATACGCAGTATTTT.

The J gene is TRBJ2-4, the V gene TRBV6-2 or TRBV6-3; TRBD2 might be the D (5 bases). CDR3 length: 13 amino acids. The V and J ends lost 4 bases and 13 bases respectively, with 17 bases between them. Germline CDR1 reads MNHEY; CDR2 reads SVGEGT. CDR3 residues: CASSFRPSGEQYF. The CDR3 DNA is TGTGCCAGCAGTTTCAGACCCTCTGGGGAGCAGTACTTC.

The rearrangement uses TRBV9 and TRBJ1-2, with unresolved D. The CDR3 extends over 12 amino acids. Trimming removed 4 bases at V and 9 bases at J, with 13 bases between. Germline V gives CDR1 SGDLS, CDR2 YYNGEE. The CDR3 spells CASSLTPDRYTF. Here the CDR3 DNA reads TGTGCCAGCAGCCTCACCCCTGATCGCTACACCTTC.

This clonotype was counted only a few times. The chain carries TRBV15 and TRBJ2-1; 7 nucleotides match TRBD2. V shed 0 bases, J shed 7 bases, and the junction held 6 bases outside the gene matches. The germline gives CDR1 LNHNV, CDR2 YYDKDF (reference sequence). This CDR3 contains 15 residues. CDR3 protein: CATSRDLSRGNEQFF. CDR3 in DNA: TGTGCCACCAGCAGAGATCTCTCGCGGGGGAATGAGCAGTTCTTC.

This clonotype was seen just once. The CDR3 DNA reads TGCAGCGTTGAAGATCTTGTTAGGGTGACAGGCTATGGCTACACCTTC. It encodes CSVEDLVRVTGYGYTF. This chain connects TRBV29-1 to TRBJ1-2, with TRBD1 as a possible D gene (6 bases). V lost 0 bases and J 4 bases, leaving 18 bases between the germline ends. CDR1 SQVTM and CDR2 ANQGSEA come from the germline V gene. The CDR3 is 16 residues long.

V usage is TRBV10-3 and J usage is TRBJ1-2; tentative D call: TRBD1 (6 bases). The germline gives CDR1 ENHRY, CDR2 SYGVKD. V shed 8 bases and J shed 8 bases, with 18 bases lying between them. The CDR3 sequence is 13 residues long. The CDR3 DNA is TGTGCCATCGCCCCGGGACATCTTATGGGCTACACCTTC. Protein sequence: CAIAPGHLMGYTF.

This clonotype was detected only a few times. This chain links TRBV2 with TRBJ2-7, with D hard to call. With 5 bases removed from V and 1 base from J, the gap between germline ends came to 15 bases. The CDR3 spans 15 residues. Germline V lookup: CDR1 SNHLY, CDR2 FYNNEI. CDR3 sequence: CASSTYQPKSYEQYF. DNA of the CDR3: TGTGCCAGCAGTACGTATCAGCCGAAATCCTACGAGCAGTACTTC.

V is TRBV5-6 and J is TRBJ1-5; TRBD1 might be the D (5 bases). V was shortened by 4 bases and J by 6 bases, with 17 bases between the two germline ends. This CDR3 contains 15 residues. The germline V gene encodes CDR1 SGHDT and CDR2 YYEEEE. CDR3 nucleotides: TGTGCCAGCAGCCCCCGGAGGGGTGCGGGTCAGCCCCAGCATTTT. Amino acids: CASSPRRGAGQPQHF.

This clonotype was detected a few times. The V and J genes are TRBV27 and TRBJ2-5; 9 bases align to TRBD2. This CDR3 contains 20 residues. Germline-derived CDR1 and CDR2 are MNHEY and SMNVEV (reference sequence). With 9 bases clipped from V and 1 base from J, the junction kept 24 bases outside the gene matches. The CDR3 here is CASTKWGLAGSLGGQETQYF. As DNA, the CDR3 is TGTGCCAGTACAAAATGGGGCCTAGCGGGGTCCCTCGGGGGCCAAGAGACCCAGTACTTC.

This rearrangement joins TRBV5-1 to TRBJ1-1; 8 bases agree with TRBD1. V gave up 1 base and J gave up 4 bases; unmatched junction bases: 12. The CDR3 length is 17 residues. CDR1 is SGHRS and CDR2 is YFSETQ in the germline V gene. The DNA of the CDR3 is TGCGCCAGCAGCTTGTCTTGGGCAGGGGGCATGAGCACTGAAGCTTTCTTT. Protein product: CASSLSWAGGMSTEAFF.

V usage is TRBV24-1 and J usage is TRBJ2-4; no clear D gene. The DNA end favors TRBJ2-7, so the J call may be wrong. The CDR3 contains 15 residues. CDR1 KGHDR and CDR2 SFDVKD come from the germline V gene. CDR3 nucleotide sequence: TGTGCCACCAGTGACTCAAGACGGAACCCCTACGAGCAGTACTTC. This gives the protein CATSDSRRNPYEQYF.

In regard to this clonotype: Its ends do not fully match the called genes, so a read error is possible. This chain links TRBV7-8 with TRBJ2-1, with D maybe TRBD1 (6 bases). Looked up from germline, CDR1 is SGHVS and CDR2 is FQNEAQ. The length of the CDR3 is 16 residues. CDR3 sequence: CTSSLAGTLTYNEQFF. The CDR3 nucleotides are TGTACCAGCAGCTTAGCCGGGACACTTACCTACAATGAGCAGTTCTTC.

This chain links TRBV7-2 with TRBJ2-1, with D possibly matching TRBD1 (5 bases). This CDR3 comprises 16 residues. Germline assignment: CDR1 SGHTA and CDR2 FQGNSA. Trimming took off 2 bases at V and 3 bases at J, with 14 bases between the two ends. In DNA, the CDR3 is TGTGCCAGCAGCTTACAAGAACAGGTTTACTACAATGAGCAGTTCTTC. Translated: CASSLQEQVYYNEQFF. Variable domain in full (rest from reference TRBV7-2 and TRBJ2-1): GAGVSQSPSNKVTEKGKDVELRCDPISGHTALYWYRQSLGQGLEFLIYFQGNSAPDKSGLPSDRFSAERTGGSVSTLTIQRTQQEDSAVYLCASSLQEQVYYNEQFFGPGTRLTVL.

In regard to this clonotype: One junction end does not reproduce the germline sequence, and a read error may be involved. This chain joins TRBV20-1 and TRBJ2-1, with D perhaps TRBD1 or TRBD2 (6 bases each). Per the germline V gene, CDR1 is DFQATT and CDR2 is SNEGSKA (reference sequence). The CDR3 sequence is 17 residues long. The CDR3 reads CSASPDRRGPRDNQQFF. The CDR3 DNA follows: TGCAGTGCTAGTCCCGACCGGAGGGGCCCCAGGGACAATCAGCAGTTCTTC.

The J gene is TRBJ2-3, the V gene TRBV4-1; TRBD2 aligns across 10 bases. The germline V gene has CDR1 MGHRA and CDR2 YSYEKL. This CDR3 is 17 amino acids long. V shed 4 bases and J 3 bases; nucleotides not matched to a gene: 10. The CDR3 nucleotides are TGCGCCAGCAGCCGACCACTAGCGGGGTTTGAGACAGATACGCAGTATTTT. Translated, it gives CASSRPLAGFETDTQYF.

Comments on this clonotype: Just one base apart from a much larger clone, this may be a read error. V gene TRBV12-3 or TRBV12-4 combines with J gene TRBJ1-1; the match to TRBD1 covers 7 bases. After removal of 5 bases from V and 1 base from J, the junction contained 7 bases not matched to a gene. This CDR3 region has 15 residues. CDR3 sequence reads: CASSKTGIRNTEAFF. The CDR3 DNA is TGTGCCAGCAGTAAGACAGGGATAAGGAACACTGAAGCTTTCTTT.

This clonotype was picked up many times. V and J are TRBV25-1 and TRBJ2-7; D may match TRBD1 or TRBD2 (5 bases each). The length of the CDR3 is 12 residues. Looked up from germline, CDR1 is MGHDK and CDR2 is SYGVNS. Trimming cost V 6 bases and J 4 bases, with 10 bases left between them. The DNA for the CDR3 is TGTGCCAGCAGATGGGGGTTGTACGAGCAGTACTTC. It encodes CASRWGLYEQYF.

V gene TRBV27 combines with J gene TRBJ2-1; 9 nucleotides align to TRBD2. The CDR3 extends over 11 amino acids. The germline V gene has CDR1 MNHEY and CDR2 SMNVEV (reference sequence). The ends lost 7 bases at V and 10 bases at J; junction bases unmatched: 2. The CDR3 nucleotides read TGTGCCAGCACCAGCGGGGGGGAGCAGTTCTTC. Protein: CASTSGGEQFF.

V is TRBV27 and J is TRBJ1-5, with 7 bases that match TRBD1. CDR1 is MNHEY, CDR2 SMNVEV, per germline (reference sequence). This CDR3 comprises 16 residues. The J segment lost 1 base and the V segment lost 5 bases, leaving 8 bases of the junction unmatched. The DNA of the CDR3 is TGTGCCAGCAGTAAACTACCGGGACAGAGCAATCAGCCCCAGCATTTT. This codes for CASSKLPGQSNQPQHF.

The chain couples TRBV12-3 or TRBV12-4 to TRBJ1-2; the match to TRBD1 covers 9 bases. V gave up 5 bases and J gave up 3 bases; unmatched junction bases: 10. The CDR3 is made up of 16 amino acids. This CDR3 reads CASSQFAGTGHYGYTF. The DNA for the CDR3 is TGTGCCAGCAGTCAATTTGCCGGGACAGGGCACTATGGCTACACCTTC.

The genes are TRBV15 and TRBJ2-7; D may be TRBD2 (5 bases). The CDR3 loop spans 14 amino acids. The V gene lost 1 base and the J gene lost 0 bases, with 7 bases spanning the gap. The V gene's germline CDR1 is LNHNV and CDR2 YYDKDF (reference sequence). CDR3 loop: CATSRVRDSYEQYF. In DNA, the CDR3 is TGTGCCACCAGCAGAGTCCGGGACTCCTACGAGCAGTACTTC.

As concerns this clonotype: One end of the junction is discordant with germline, which a read error may explain. This rearrangement joins TRBV12-3 or TRBV12-4 to TRBJ2-1; 9 bases line up with TRBD2. CDR3 length: 14 amino acids. CDR3 DNA: TGTGCCAGCAGTTTCGCGGGGGGGGTCAATAAGCAGTTCTTC. This codes for CASSFAGGVNKQFF.

V and J are TRBV15 and TRBJ1-4, with D possibly TRBD1 on 6 matching bases. Germline loops: CDR1 LNHNV, CDR2 YYDKDF (reference sequence). This CDR3 has 13 residues. Trimming shortened V by 9 bases and J by 4 bases, and 12 bases separated the two germline ends. The CDR3 nucleotides read TGTGCCACGGATCGGGGGCTTAATGAAAAACTGTTTTTT. It specifies CATDRGLNEKLFF.

This chain links TRBV7-2 with TRBJ2-1; D unclear. CDR1 is SGHTA, CDR2 FQGNSA, per germline. Trimming removed 4 bases from V and 0 bases from J, with 16 bases in between. There are 17 residues in the CDR3. CDR3 bases: TGTGCCAGCAGCTCCTCCACGGGTTCGAGCTCCTACAATGAGCAGTTCTTC. Protein sequence: CASSSSTGSSSYNEQFF.

A few counts support this clonotype. This chain joins TRBV18 and TRBJ1-1; 7 bases align to TRBD1. V gave up 2 bases and J gave up 1 base; unmatched junction bases: 4. This CDR3 region has 15 residues. Germline values: CDR1 KGHSH, CDR2 LQKENI. The CDR3 loop is CASSPRQGENTEAFF. For the CDR3, the DNA is TGTGCCAGCTCACCAAGACAGGGCGAGAACACTGAAGCTTTCTTT.

V is TRBV28 and J is TRBJ2-5; possibly TRBD1 or TRBD2 for D (5 bases each). Germline loops: CDR1 MDHEN, CDR2 SYDVKM. The V gene lost 3 bases and the J gene lost 11 bases, with 19 bases spanning the gap. This CDR3 is 14 amino acids long. The CDR3 sequence: CASSLGGRLGEQYF. In nucleotides, the CDR3 is TGTGCCAGCAGTTTGGGCGGACGTTTGGGGGAGCAGTACTTC.

The V gene is TRBV11-2, the J gene TRBJ1-2, with D unresolved. The CDR3 extends over 19 amino acids. Germline loops: CDR1 SGHAT, CDR2 FQNNGV. V lost 0 bases to trimming and J lost 5 bases, with 25 bases between them. The CDR3 sequence is CASSLDPATEDQGEYGYTF. The CDR3 DNA reads as TGTGCCAGCAGCTTAGATCCTGCGACTGAGGACCAAGGAGAATATGGCTACACCTTC. Full variable domain (missing parts from reference TRBV11-2 and TRBJ1-2): EAGVAQSPRYKIIEKRQSVAFWCNPISGHATLYWYQQILGQGPKLLIQFQNNGVVDDSQLPKDRFSAERLKGVDSTLKIQPAKLEDSAVYLCASSLDPATEDQGEYGYTFGSGTRLTVV.